These T cell receptor beta chains were read from a single sample in a study of T cell repertoires in cytomegalovirus infection. Their antigens remain unidentified. TCRdb ran MiXCR on the reads and lists one entry per CDR3 protein. In the table there are about a million distinct CDR3 sequences, 30% to 40% of which are singletons. This specimen was cultured CD8+ T cells from PBMCs, taken from culture after CMV antigen stimulation. These receptors were obtained from a human donor in good health (CMV status not recorded). Some clones in this sample may be carry-over from other donors' samples. CDR3s include the opening cysteine and the closing phenylalanine or tryptophan. Each record gives: CDR3 protein, J gene, V gene.

CASSQGNHGYTF TRBJ1-2 TRBV4-1
CASSLAGDSQETQYF TRBJ2-5 TRBV7-6
CAIREAYGYTF TRBJ1-2 TRBV10-3
CASSFRGRGLYNEQFF TRBJ2-1 TRBV28
CASSQVLSNQPQHF TRBJ1-5 TRBV4-1
CASSLAGSDPSYEQYF TRBJ2-7 TRBV7-2
CAIRTYGDSGNTIYF TRBJ1-3 TRBV10-3
CASSLDGGTAGNTIYF TRBJ1-3 TRBV11-3
CASSNGGYSPLHF TRBJ1-6 TRBV6-5
CASSLGPRGLAGRNEQFF TRBJ2-1 TRBV5-6
CASSLLQTGRSYNEQFF TRBJ2-1 TRBV11-2